The source of this T cell receptor (beta chain) is a study of blood T cell repertoires in COVID-19. Germline V gene lookup returns CDR1 MNHEY and CDR2 SMNVEV (reference sequence). CDR3 size: 17 residues. Trimming at V came to 4 bases and at J to 3 bases, leaving 9 bases not matched to a gene. Measured with immunoSEQ multiplex PCR; TCRdb has only the in-frame clones, and not every one. Of fewer than 200,000 clones in the sample, 83% were seen once. This sequence joins TRBV27 and TRBJ1-6, with 7 positions matching TRBD1. Sequenced: peripheral blood. The source of this sequence is a woman at least 80 years old with acute or convalescent COVID-19. CDR3 DNA sequence: TGTGCCAGCAGTTCGACAGGGCCGGGTAACTATAATTCACCCCTCCACTTT. Translation: CASSSTGPGNYNSPLHF.